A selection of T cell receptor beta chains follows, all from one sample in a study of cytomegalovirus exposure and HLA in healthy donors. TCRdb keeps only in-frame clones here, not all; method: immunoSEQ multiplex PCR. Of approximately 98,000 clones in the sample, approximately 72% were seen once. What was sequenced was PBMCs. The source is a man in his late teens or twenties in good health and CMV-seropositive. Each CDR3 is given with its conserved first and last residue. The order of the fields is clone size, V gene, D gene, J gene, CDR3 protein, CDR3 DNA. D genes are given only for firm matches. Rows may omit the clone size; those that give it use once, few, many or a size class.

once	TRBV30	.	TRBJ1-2	CAWSVMSGVGYTF	TGTGCCTGGAGTGTAATGTCAGGGGTTGGCTACACCTTC
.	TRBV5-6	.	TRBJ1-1	CARGRYRALWTEAFF	TGTGCCAGAGGCAGGTACAGGGCCCTCTGGACTGAAGCTTTCTTT
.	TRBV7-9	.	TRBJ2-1	CASSLAVGRGVNEQFF	TGTGCCAGCAGCTTAGCGGTCGGCCGAGGCGTGAATGAGCAGTTCTTC
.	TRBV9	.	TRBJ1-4	CASSVATSTNEKLFF	TGTGCCAGCAGCGTAGCGACATCAACTAATGAAAAACTGTTTTTT
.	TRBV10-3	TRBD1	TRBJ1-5	CAISDHVGTGKAQPQHF	TGTGCCATCAGTGATCACGTCGGGACAGGGAAGGCTCAGCCCCAGCATTTT
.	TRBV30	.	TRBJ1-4	CASQQGPATNEKLFF	TGTGCCTCTCAACAGGGACCGGCAACTAATGAAAAACTGTTTTTT
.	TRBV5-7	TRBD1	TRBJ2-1	CASSLEWYGTVDNEQFF	TGTGCCAGCAGCTTGGAGTGGTATGGGACAGTTGACAATGAGCAGTTCTTC
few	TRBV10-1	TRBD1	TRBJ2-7	CASSGQGRDEQYF	TGCGCCAGCAGTGGACAGGGACGGGACGAGCAGTACTTC
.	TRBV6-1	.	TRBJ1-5	CASSEARGRSNQPQHF	TGTGCCAGCAGTGAAGCAAGGGGTAGGAGCAATCAGCCCCAGCATTTT
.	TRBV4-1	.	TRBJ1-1	CASSNTGTLNAFF	TGCGCCAGCAGCAACACAGGCACGCTGAACGCTTTCTTT
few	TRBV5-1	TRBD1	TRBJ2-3	CASSLEGADTQYF	TGCGCCAGCAGCTTGGAGGGGGCTGATACGCAGTATTTT
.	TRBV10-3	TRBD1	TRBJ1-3	CAISERDRDGNTIYF	TGTGCCATCAGTGAACGGGACAGGGATGGAAACACCATATATTTT
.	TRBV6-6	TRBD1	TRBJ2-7	CASSPGQGLSYEQYF	TGTGCCAGCAGTCCCGGACAGGGCTTGTCCTACGAGCAGTACTTC
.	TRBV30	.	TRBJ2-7	CAWSVRPWRGDYEQYF	TGTGCCTGGAGTGTTAGGCCGTGGAGGGGAGACTACGAGCAGTACTTC
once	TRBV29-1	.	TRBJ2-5	CSLTGQETQYF	TGCAGCTTAACAGGACAAGAGACCCAGTACTTC
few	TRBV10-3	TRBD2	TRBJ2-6	CATGGGGDRSGANVLTF	TGTGCCACCGGGGGGGGAGGGGATCGCTCTGGGGCCAACGTCCTGACTTTC
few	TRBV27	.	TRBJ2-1	CASSLRWGGLTPSAYNEQFF	TGTGCCAGCAGTTTACGGTGGGGCGGTTTGACACCCTCAGCCTACAATGAGCAGTTCTTC
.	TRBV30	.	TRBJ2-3	CAWSPLSPDTQYF	TGTGCCTGGAGTCCCCTCTCCCCAGATACGCAGTATTTT
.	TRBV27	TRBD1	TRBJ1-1	CASSLRTGVRTEAFF	TGTGCCAGCAGTCTTAGGACAGGGGTGCGCACTGAAGCTTTCTTT
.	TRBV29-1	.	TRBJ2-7	CSVQGFPYEQYF	TGCAGCGTGCAGGGGTTTCCCTACGAGCAGTACTTC
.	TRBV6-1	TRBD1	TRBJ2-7	CASSEQDRVHEQYF	TGTGCCAGCAGTGAACAGGACAGGGTCCACGAGCAGTACTTC
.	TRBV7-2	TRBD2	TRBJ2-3	CASSSGLARDTQYF	TGTGCCAGCAGCTCAGGACTAGCCAGGGATACGCAGTATTTT
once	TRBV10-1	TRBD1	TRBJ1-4	CASRWTGGKNEKLFF	TGCGCCAGCAGATGGACAGGGGGCAAGAATGAAAAACTGTTTTTT
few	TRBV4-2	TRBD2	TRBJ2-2	CASSQDSGGYTGELFF	TGTGCCAGCAGCCAAGACTCGGGGGGGTACACCGGGGAGCTGTTTTTT
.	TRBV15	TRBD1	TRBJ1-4	CATSRGQGLNEKLFF	TGTGCCACCAGCAGAGGACAGGGCCTAAATGAAAAACTGTTTTTT